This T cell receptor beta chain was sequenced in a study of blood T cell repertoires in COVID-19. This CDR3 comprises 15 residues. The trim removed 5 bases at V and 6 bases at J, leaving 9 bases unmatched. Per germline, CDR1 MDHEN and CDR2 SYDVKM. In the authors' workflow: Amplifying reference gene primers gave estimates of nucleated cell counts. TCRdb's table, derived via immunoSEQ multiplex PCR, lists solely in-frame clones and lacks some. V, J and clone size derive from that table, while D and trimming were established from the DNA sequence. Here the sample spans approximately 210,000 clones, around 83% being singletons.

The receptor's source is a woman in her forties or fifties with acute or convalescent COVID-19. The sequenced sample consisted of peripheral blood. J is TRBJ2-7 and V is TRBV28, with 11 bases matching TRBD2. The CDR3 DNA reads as TGTGCCAGCAGTCCTTATAGCGGGAGGGCCTTCGAGCAGTACTTC. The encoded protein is CASSPYSGRAFEQYF.